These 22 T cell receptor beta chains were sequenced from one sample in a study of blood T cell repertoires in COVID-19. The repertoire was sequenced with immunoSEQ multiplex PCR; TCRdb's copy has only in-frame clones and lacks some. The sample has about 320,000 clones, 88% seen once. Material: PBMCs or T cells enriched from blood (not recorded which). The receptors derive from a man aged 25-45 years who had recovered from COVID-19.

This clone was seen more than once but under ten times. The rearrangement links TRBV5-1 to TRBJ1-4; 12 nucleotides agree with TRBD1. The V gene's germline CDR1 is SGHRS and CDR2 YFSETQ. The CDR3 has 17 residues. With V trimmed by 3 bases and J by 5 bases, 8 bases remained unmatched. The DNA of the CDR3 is TGCGCCAGCAGCTCGGGACAGGGGGCCCTTATCAATGAAAAACTGTTTTTT. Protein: CASSSGQGALINEKLFF.

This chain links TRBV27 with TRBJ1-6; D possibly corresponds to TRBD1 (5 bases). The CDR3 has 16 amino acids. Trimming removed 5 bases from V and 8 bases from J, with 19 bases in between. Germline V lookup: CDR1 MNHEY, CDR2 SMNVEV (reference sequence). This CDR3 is CASSHVPGENHSPLHF. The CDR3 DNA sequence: TGTGCCAGCAGTCATGTTCCGGGGGAGAATCATTCACCCCTCCACTTT.

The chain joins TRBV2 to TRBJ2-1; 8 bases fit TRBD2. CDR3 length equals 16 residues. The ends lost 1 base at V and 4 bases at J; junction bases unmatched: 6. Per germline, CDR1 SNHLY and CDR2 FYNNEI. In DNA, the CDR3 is TGTGCCAGCAGTGAAGGCCCGGGGGGGCCGTACAATGAGCAGTTCTTC. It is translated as CASSEGPGGPYNEQFF.

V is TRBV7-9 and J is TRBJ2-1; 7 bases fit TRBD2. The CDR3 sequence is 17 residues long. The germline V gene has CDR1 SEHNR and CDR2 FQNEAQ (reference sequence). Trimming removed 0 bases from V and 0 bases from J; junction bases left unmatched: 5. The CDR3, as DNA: TGTGCCAGCAGCTTAGCCCTAGCGGAGAGCTCCTACAATGAGCAGTTCTTC. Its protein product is CASSLALAESSYNEQFF.

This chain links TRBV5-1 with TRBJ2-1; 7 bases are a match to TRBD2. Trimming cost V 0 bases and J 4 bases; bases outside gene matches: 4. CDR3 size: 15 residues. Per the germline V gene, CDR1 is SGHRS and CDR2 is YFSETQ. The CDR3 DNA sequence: TGCGCCAGCAGCTTGGGGAGCGGGGCATACAATGAGCAGTTCTTC. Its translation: CASSLGSGAYNEQFF.

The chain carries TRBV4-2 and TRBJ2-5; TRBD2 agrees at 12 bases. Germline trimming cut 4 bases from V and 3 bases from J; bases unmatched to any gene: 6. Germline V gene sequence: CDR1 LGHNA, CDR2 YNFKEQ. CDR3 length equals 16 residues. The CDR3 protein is CASSRQLAGGEETQYF. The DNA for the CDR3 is TGTGCCAGCAGCCGGCAACTAGCGGGGGGAGAAGAGACCCAGTACTTC.

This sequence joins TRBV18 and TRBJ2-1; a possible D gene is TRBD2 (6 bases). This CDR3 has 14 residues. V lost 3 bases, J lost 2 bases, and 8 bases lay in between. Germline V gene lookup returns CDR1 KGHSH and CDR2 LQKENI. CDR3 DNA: TGTGCCAGCTCACCGACTAGGCCCTACAATGAGCAGTTCTTC. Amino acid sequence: CASSPTRPYNEQFF.

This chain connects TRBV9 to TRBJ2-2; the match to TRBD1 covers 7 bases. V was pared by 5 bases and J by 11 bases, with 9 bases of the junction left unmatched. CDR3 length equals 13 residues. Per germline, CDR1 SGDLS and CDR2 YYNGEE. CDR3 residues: CASRKNDRDELFF. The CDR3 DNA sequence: TGTGCCAGCAGGAAAAACGACAGGGACGAGCTGTTTTTT.

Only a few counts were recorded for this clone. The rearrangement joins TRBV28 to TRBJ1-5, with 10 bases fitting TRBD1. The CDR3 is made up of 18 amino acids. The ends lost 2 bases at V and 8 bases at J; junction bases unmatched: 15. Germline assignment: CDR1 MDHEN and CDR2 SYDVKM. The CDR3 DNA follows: TGTGCCAGCAGTTTAAGACAGGGGGCGCGGAGTGCCCTTGAGCCCCAGCATTTT. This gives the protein CASSLRQGARSALEPQHF.

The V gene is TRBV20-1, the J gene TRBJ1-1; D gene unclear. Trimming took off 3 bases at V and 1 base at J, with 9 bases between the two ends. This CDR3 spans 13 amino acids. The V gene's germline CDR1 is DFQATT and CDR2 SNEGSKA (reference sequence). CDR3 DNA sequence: TGCAGTGCTAGTGGGCTGTGGAACACTGAAGCTTTCTTT. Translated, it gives CSASGLWNTEAFF.

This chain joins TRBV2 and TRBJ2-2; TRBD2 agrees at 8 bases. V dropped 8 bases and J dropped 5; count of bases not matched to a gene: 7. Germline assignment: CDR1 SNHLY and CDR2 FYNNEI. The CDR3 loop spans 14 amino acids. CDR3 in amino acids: CASRGLGGTGELFF. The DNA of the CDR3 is TGTGCCAGCCGGGGACTAGGGGGAACCGGGGAGCTGTTTTTT.

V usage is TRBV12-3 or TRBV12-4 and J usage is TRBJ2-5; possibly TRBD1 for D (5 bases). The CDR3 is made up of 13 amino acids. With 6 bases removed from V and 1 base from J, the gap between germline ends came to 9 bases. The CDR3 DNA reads TGTGCCAGCAGCAGGGCGAGCCAAGAGACCCAGTACTTC. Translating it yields CASSRASQETQYF.

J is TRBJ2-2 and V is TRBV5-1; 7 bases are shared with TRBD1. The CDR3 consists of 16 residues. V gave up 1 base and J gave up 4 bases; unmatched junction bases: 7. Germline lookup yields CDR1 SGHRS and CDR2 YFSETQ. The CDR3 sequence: CASSLRAGGFTGELFF. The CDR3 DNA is TGCGCCAGCAGCTTGAGGGCAGGGGGTTTCACCGGGGAGCTGTTTTTT. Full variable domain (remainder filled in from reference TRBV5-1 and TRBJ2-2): KAGVTQTPRYLIKTRGQQVTLSCSPISGHRSVSWYQQTPGQGLQFLFEYFSETQRNKGNFPGRFSGRQFSNSRSEMNVSTLELGDSALYLCASSLRAGGFTGELFFGEGSRLTVL.

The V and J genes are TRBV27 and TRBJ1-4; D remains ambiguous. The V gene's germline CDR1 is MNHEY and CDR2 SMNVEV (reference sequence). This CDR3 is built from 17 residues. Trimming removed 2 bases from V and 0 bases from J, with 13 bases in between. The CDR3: CASSLRRLPTTNEKLFF. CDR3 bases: TGTGCCAGCAGTTTACGCAGGTTACCAACAACTAATGAAAAACTGTTTTTT.

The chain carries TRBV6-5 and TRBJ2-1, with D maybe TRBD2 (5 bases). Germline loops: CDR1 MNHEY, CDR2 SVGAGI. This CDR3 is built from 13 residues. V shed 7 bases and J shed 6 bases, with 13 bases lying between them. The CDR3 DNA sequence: TGTGCCAGCAACGCGGGTCGGGGCAATGAGCAGTTCTTC. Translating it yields CASNAGRGNEQFF.

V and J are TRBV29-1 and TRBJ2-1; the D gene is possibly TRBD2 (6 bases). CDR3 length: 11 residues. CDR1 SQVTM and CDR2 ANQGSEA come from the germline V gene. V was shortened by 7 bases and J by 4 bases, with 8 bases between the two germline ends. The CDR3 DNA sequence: TGCAGCGACCTAGCGTACAATGAGCAGTTCTTC. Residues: CSDLAYNEQFF.

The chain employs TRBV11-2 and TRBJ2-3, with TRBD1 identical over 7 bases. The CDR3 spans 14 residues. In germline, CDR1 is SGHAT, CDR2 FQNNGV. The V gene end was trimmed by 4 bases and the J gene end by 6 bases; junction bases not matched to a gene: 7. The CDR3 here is CASSSRQGDDTQYF. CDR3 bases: TGTGCCAGCAGCTCACGACAGGGCGACGATACGCAGTATTTT.

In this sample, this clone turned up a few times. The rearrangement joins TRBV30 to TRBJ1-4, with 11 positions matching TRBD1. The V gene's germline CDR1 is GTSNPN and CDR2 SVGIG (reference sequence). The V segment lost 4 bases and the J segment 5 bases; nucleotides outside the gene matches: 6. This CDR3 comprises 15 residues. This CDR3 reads CAWTWTGGDNEKLFF. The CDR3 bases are TGTGCCTGGACTTGGACAGGGGGCGACAATGAAAAACTGTTTTTT.

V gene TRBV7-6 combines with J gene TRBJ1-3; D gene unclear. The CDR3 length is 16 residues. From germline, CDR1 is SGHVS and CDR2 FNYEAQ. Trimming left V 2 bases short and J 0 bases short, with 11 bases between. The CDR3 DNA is TGTGCCAGCAGCTTATGGAGCCTTAGCTCTGGAAACACCATATATTTT. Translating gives CASSLWSLSSGNTIYF. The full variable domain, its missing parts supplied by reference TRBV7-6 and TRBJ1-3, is GAGVSQSPRYKVTKRGQDVALRCDPISGHVSLYWYRQALGQGPEFLTYFNYEAQQDKSGLPNDRFSAERPEGSISTLTIQRTEQRDSAMYRCASSLWSLSSGNTIYFGEGSWLTVV.

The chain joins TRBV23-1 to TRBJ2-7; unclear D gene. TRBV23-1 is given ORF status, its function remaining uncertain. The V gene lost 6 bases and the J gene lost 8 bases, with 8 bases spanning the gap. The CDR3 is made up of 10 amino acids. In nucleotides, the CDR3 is TGCGCCAGCAGCTCAGGCAAGCAGTACTTC. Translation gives CASSSGKQYF.

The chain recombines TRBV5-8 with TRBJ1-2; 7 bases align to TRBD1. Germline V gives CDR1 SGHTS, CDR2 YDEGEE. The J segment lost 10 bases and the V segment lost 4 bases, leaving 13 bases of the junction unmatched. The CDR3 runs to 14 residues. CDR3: CASSTMTGTVDYTF. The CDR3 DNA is TGTGCCAGCAGCACCATGACAGGGACGGTTGACTACACCTTC.

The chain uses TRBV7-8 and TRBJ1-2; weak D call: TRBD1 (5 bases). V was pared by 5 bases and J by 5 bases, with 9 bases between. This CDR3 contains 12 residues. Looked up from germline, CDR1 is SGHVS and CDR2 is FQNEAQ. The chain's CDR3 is CASSQTAYGYTF. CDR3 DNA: TGTGCCAGCAGCCAGACAGCTTATGGCTACACCTTC.